Presented here are 5 T cell receptor beta chains from one specimen sequenced in a study of cytomegalovirus exposure and HLA in healthy donors. The PCR made use of 60 Vbeta and 13 Jbeta primers. The protocol was immunoSEQ multiplex PCR, while the TCRdb copy is restricted to in-frame clones and leaves out a portion. The sample has fewer than 150,000 clones; about 86% are singletons. The sequenced sample was PBMCs. The receptor source for this set is a man aged 40-50 years in good health and CMV-seropositive.

This clone was seen only once. The chain uses TRBV7-9 and TRBJ2-7; 7 bases agree with TRBD2. The CDR3 is 13 amino acids. Per the germline V gene, CDR1 is SEHNR and CDR2 is FQNEAQ (reference sequence). CDR3 in amino acids: CSIPGGSRWEQYF. In DNA form, the CDR3 reads TGTTCCATCCCGGGAGGCAGTCGGTGGGAGCAGTACTTC. Full variable domain (remainder filled in from reference TRBV7-9 and TRBJ2-7): DTGVSQNPRHKITKRGQNVTFRCDPISEHNRLYWYRQTLGQGPEFLTYFQNEAQLEKSRLLSDRFSAERPKGSFSTLEIQRTEQGDSAMYLCSIPGGSRWEQYFGPGTRLTVT.

This clone was observed a few times. This rearrangement joins TRBV5-1 to TRBJ1-4; D unclear. The V gene's germline CDR1 is SGHRS and CDR2 YFSETQ. V was trimmed by 0 bases and J by 5 bases, leaving 14 bases between them. CDR3 length equals 16 residues. The CDR3 DNA reads as TGCGCCAGCAGCTTGGGGCCGAGGGAGAAGAATGAAAAACTGTTTTTT. Encoded protein: CASSLGPREKNEKLFF.

The genes are TRBV11-3 and TRBJ1-1; possible D gene TRBD1, 5 bases. Germline CDR1 SGHNT, CDR2 YENEEA. The CDR3 extends over 13 amino acids. With 1 base removed from V and 7 bases from J, the gap between germline ends came to 10 bases. The CDR3 region has the DNA TGTGCCAGCAGCTTAGCGTCCCAGGGTGAAGCTTTCTTT. Protein sequence: CASSLASQGEAFF.

This rearrangement joins TRBV5-1 to TRBJ1-1, with 8 bases aligning to TRBD1. The V segment lost 4 bases and the J segment 0 bases; nucleotides outside the gene matches: 11. CDR1 is SGHRS and CDR2 is YFSETQ in the germline V gene. The CDR3 has 17 residues. CDR3 sequence reads: CASSPPGTGFMNTEAFF. For the CDR3, the DNA is TGCGCCAGCAGCCCGCCCGGGACAGGTTTCATGAACACTGAAGCTTTCTTT.

The rearrangement links TRBV11-2 to TRBJ1-4; D gene ambiguous. This CDR3 contains 12 residues. Trimming cost V 5 bases and J 7 bases, with 8 bases left between them. Germline CDR1 SGHAT, CDR2 FQNNGV. The CDR3 bases are TGTGCCAGCAGCCCCCCTACTGAAAAACTGTTTTTT. It specifies CASSPPTEKLFF.